This TCR beta chain was documented in a study of blood T cell repertoires in COVID-19. The overall study: The analysed material was cDNA or gDNA that came from T cells, B-cell-depleted T cells, or PBMCs.

Sequencing used immunoSEQ multiplex PCR; TCRdb keeps in-frame clones, though not all of them. Altogether tens of thousands of clones are present, around 89% being singletons, with the ten largest covering 4.8%. Material: peripheral blood. This TCR came from a woman older than 75 with active COVID-19.

CDR3: CASSQPLAAWNIQYF. The DNA for the CDR3 is TGCGCCAGCAGCCAGCCCCTAGCGGCGTGGAACATTCAGTACTTC. The J gene is TRBJ2-4, the V gene TRBV4-1; 7 bases align to TRBD2. Germline lookup yields CDR1 MGHRA and CDR2 YSYEKL. This CDR3 comprises 15 residues. The ends lost 3 bases at V and 7 bases at J; junction bases unmatched: 9.